This T cell receptor (beta chain) was observed in a study of CXCR3-negative and CXCR3-positive naive CD8 T cells. A remark on this clonotype: What it binds is unknown.

CD45RO-CCR7+CD27+CD95- characterized naive CD8+ T cells. Whole-study results and caveats: TCR interaction strength was inferred from TRB CDR3 physicochemistry, as CD5 matched across naive subsets. Comparably high diversity marked both naive subsets, whereas memory CD8+ cells had much lower diversity. More hydrophobic TRB CDR3s occurred in CXCR3-positive than in CXCR3-negative naive cells.

In preparing the TRB cDNA libraries, 5' RACE with UMI labels was used. TCRdb reprocessed the 5' RACE reads; each CDR3 protein has one entry and no DNA is given. Its table lists approximately 83,000 distinct CDR3 sequences. The CDR3 covers 14 residues. CDR1 and CDR2 (germline): MDHEN, SYDVKM. Source material: naive CXCR3- CD8+ T cells from blood. Stated subset: CD45RO-CCR7+CD27+CD95- naive CD8+ T cells lacking CXCR3 (TNR3-). The TCR sequence derives from a human donor in good health. Some clones in this sample may be carry-over from other donors' samples. The genes are TRBV28 and TRBJ1-5; TCRdb lists TRBD1, though no DNA is available to test this call. The CDR3 sequence: CASSTGVSNQPQHF. Using reference TRBV28 and TRBJ1-5 for the parts outside the CDR3, the full variable domain is DVKVTQSSRYLVKRTGEKVFLECVQDMDHENMFWYRQDPGLGLRLIYFSYDVKMKEKGDIPEGYSVSREKKERFSLILESASTNQTSMYLCASSTGVSNQPQHFGDGTRLSIL.